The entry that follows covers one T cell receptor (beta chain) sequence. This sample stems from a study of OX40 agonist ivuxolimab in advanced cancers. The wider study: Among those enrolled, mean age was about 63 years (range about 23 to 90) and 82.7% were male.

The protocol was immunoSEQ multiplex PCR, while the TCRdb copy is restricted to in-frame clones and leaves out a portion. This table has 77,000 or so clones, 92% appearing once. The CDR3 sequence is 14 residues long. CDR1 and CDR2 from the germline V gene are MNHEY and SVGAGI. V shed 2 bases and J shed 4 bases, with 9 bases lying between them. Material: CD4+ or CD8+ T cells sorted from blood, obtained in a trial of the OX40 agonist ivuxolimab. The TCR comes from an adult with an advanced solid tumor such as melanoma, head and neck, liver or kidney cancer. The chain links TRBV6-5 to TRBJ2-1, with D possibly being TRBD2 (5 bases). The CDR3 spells CASSYQSGYNEQFF. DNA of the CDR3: TGTGCCAGCAGTTACCAAAGCGGATACAATGAGCAGTTCTTC.